This paragraph covers one T cell receptor beta chain sequence. Its antigen is unidentified. The sample originates from a study of CD8 T cells in ankylosing spondylitis. The CDR3 runs 15 residues. Germline V gene sequence: CDR1 SGHAT, CDR2 FQDESV (reference sequence). The ends were cut back, 1 base at V and 4 bases at J, with 13 bases in the middle. Whole-study results and caveats: Significant enrichment of disease-linked clones was reportedly seen in matched ankylosing spondylitis synovial fluid. Clones linked to disease, bearing a CD8+ phenotype, were relatively rare in peripheral blood. A TCR beta motif made of 7 to 9 highly homologous variants seemed typical of ankylosing spondylitis blood. Previously reported in reactive arthritis synovial fluid and blood were some of the motif variants.

As the method for making TCR beta libraries, quantitative 5'-RACE with molecular barcodes was used. TCRdb fed the 5' RACE reads into MiXCR, producing one record per CDR3 protein. The sample contains about 90,000 distinct CDR3 sequences, approximately 8.9% of which appear only once. The sequence came from a male donor with ankylosing spondylitis. V is TRBV11-1 and J is TRBJ1-1, with a tentative D call TRBD1 (5 bases). The specimen was blood, either unsorted or a sorted T cell fraction (not recorded which). The CDR3 coding sequence is TGTGCCAGCAGCTTAGAGCGGGGCCTGACCACTGAAGCTTTCTTT. It is translated as CASSLERGLTTEAFF.